Each of the 22 T cell receptor beta chains below was sequenced from the same sample in a study of T cell repertoires in cytomegalovirus infection. TCRdb processed the reads anew with MiXCR; each CDR3 protein has one entry. The repertoire holds about 80,000 distinct CDR3 sequences, with 3.5% to 4.5% as singletons. The sequencing sample was made of PBMCs. The source of these receptors is a human donor in good health (CMV status not recorded). Some clones in this sample may be carry-over from other donors' samples.

This clonotype was found many times. The chain combines TRBV20-1 with TRBJ2-5, with 8 bases aligning to TRBD1. The junction had 8 bases not matched to a gene; V was cut back by 6 bases and J by 5 bases. The CDR3 runs 13 residues. CDR1 DFQATT and CDR2 SNEGSKA come from the germline V gene (reference sequence). Here the CDR3 DNA reads TGCAGTGCGTTCCCGGACAGGGAGGAGACCCAGTACTTC. Its translation is CSAFPDREETQYF.

Many counts were recorded for this clonotype. The chain uses TRBV19 and TRBJ2-3; 7 bases line up with TRBD1. The germline V gene encodes CDR1 LNHDA and CDR2 SQIVND (reference sequence). Losses at the gene ends were 5 bases for V and 3 bases for J; bases not matched to a gene: 5. The CDR3 has 14 residues. This CDR3 is CASSLEGATDTQYF. The CDR3 nucleotides read TGTGCCAGTAGTCTTGAGGGGGCGACAGATACGCAGTATTTT.

In its sample, this clonotype was seen many times. This rearrangement joins TRBV20-1 to TRBJ2-1, with TRBD2 identical over 12 bases. The germline gives CDR1 DFQATT, CDR2 SNEGSKA (reference sequence). V lost 1 base and J lost 6; bases outside the gene matches: 7. The CDR3 extends over 16 amino acids. CDR3 nucleotide sequence: TGCAGTGCTAGAGCGCGGCTAGCGGGGGGGCTCAATGAGCAGTTCTTC. Its protein is CSARARLAGGLNEQFF.

This clonotype was picked up many times. This chain joins TRBV5-6 and TRBJ2-1, with 8 bases lining up with TRBD2. CDR1 is SGHDT, CDR2 YYEEEE, per germline. CDR3 length equals 13 residues. The CDR3 here is CVAASGLNNEQFF. The CDR3 bases are TGTGTTGCGGCTAGCGGGTTGAACAATGAGCAGTTCTTC. Using reference TRBV5-6 and TRBJ2-1 for the parts outside the CDR3, the full variable domain is DAGVTQSPTHLIKTRGQQVTLRCSPKSGHDTVSWYQQALGQGPQFIFQYYEEEERQRGNFPDRFSGHQFPNYSSELNVNALLLGDSALYLCVAASGLNNEQFFGPGTRLTVL.

This clonotype was observed many times. The V and J genes are TRBV7-2 and TRBJ1-2; D unresolved. The germline CDR1 and CDR2 sequences are SGHTA and FQGNSA. This CDR3 is 12 amino acids long. Trimming cost V 3 bases and J 8 bases, with 10 bases left between them. The DNA of the CDR3 is TGTGCCAGCAGCTTGCAAAGGGAAGGCTACACCTTC. Translation: CASSLQREGYTF.

At least ten counts were recorded for this clonotype. A single base separates this from a much larger clone, so it may be a read error. The genes are TRBV6-1 and TRBJ1-2; TRBD1 might be the D (5 bases). Germline V gene data show CDR1 as MNHNS and CDR2 as SASEGT. V was clipped by 3 bases and J by 0 bases, with 5 bases between them. This CDR3 contains 13 residues. The CDR3, as DNA: TGTGCCAGCAGTGAGACAGCTAACTATGGCTACACCTTC. Translation gives CASSETANYGYTF.

This clonotype was detected many times. The chain carries TRBV6-5 and TRBJ2-2; 7 nucleotides align to TRBD1. The J segment lost 6 bases and the V segment lost 2 bases, leaving 12 bases of the junction unmatched. The germline CDR1 and CDR2 sequences are MNHEY and SVGAGI. The CDR3 consists of 17 residues. DNA for the CDR3: TGTGCCAGCAGTTACCGATTCATAGGGGGCCGCTCCGGGGAGCTGTTTTTT. Its protein product is CASSYRFIGGRSGELFF.

This clonotype was observed at least ten times. The chain couples TRBV28 to TRBJ2-7, with TRBD1 matching 9 bases. The germline gives CDR1 MDHEN, CDR2 SYDVKM. The CDR3 runs 13 residues. With 6 bases clipped from V and 2 bases from J, the junction kept 2 bases outside the gene matches. Here the CDR3 reads CASRGQGAYEQYF. CDR3 bases: TGTGCCAGCAGGGGACAGGGAGCCTACGAGCAGTACTTC. Supplemented by reference TRBV28 and TRBJ2-7, the full variable domain reads DVKVTQSSRYLVKRTGEKVFLECVQDMDHENMFWYRQDPGLGLRLIYFSYDVKMKEKGDIPEGYSVSREKKERFSLILESASTNQTSMYLCASRGQGAYEQYFGPGTRLTVT.

This clonotype was counted ten times or more. The V gene is TRBV7-2, the J gene TRBJ1-2; the D is unclear. The germline gives CDR1 SGHTA, CDR2 FQGNSA. Trimming shortened V by 1 base and J by 4 bases, and 13 bases separated the two germline ends. The CDR3 contains 15 residues. The CDR3 DNA follows: TGTGCCAGCAGCTTAGAAGGGCTTGAGGGCTATGGCTACACCTTC. Its translation is CASSLEGLEGYGYTF.

This clonotype came up many times. V and J are TRBV19 and TRBJ2-6; 10 bases agree with TRBD1. Germline values: CDR1 LNHDA, CDR2 SQIVND (reference sequence). J was trimmed by 2 bases and V by 3 bases; bases with no gene match: 10. The CDR3 has 19 amino acids. The CDR3 region has the DNA TGTGCCAGTAGTATCCTAGCGAGGGACAGGGGAACTGGGGCCAACGTCCTGACTTTC. Translated, it gives CASSILARDRGTGANVLTF.

This clonotype showed up many times. As DNA, the CDR3 is TGTGCCAGTAACCCGACAGGGACTAACTATGGCTACACCTTC. The encoded protein is CASNPTGTNYGYTF. This sequence joins TRBV19 and TRBJ1-2, with TRBD1 matching over 7 bases. From germline, CDR1 is LNHDA and CDR2 SQIVND (reference sequence). The CDR3 length is 14 residues. V lost 7 bases to trimming and J lost 0 bases; unmatched junction nucleotides: 5.

This clonotype was recorded many times. The chain links TRBV12-3 or TRBV12-4 to TRBJ1-1, with D uncertain. The CDR3 loop spans 14 amino acids. V was shortened by 7 bases and J by 2 bases, with 14 bases between the two germline ends. The CDR3 bases are TGTGCCAGCACCTCCCGACGGAGAAACACTGAAGCTTTCTTT. Translated: CASTSRRRNTEAFF.

This clonotype has more than one count but fewer than ten. The CDR3 nucleotides are TGCAGCGTTGAAATCGGAGGGGAAAAACTGTTTTTT. This encodes CSVEIGGEKLFF. The V call is TRBV29-1, the J call TRBJ1-4; no definite D call. Deletions cut 2 bases from V and 8 bases from J, with 9 bases between. The germline V gene encodes CDR1 SQVTM and CDR2 ANQGSEA. The CDR3 is 12 amino acids.

This clonotype was counted ten times or more. This rearrangement joins TRBV6-2 or TRBV6-3 to TRBJ2-7, with D perhaps matching TRBD1 (6 bases). V shed 3 bases and J shed 0 bases, with 9 bases lying between them. The germline V gene has CDR1 MNHEY and CDR2 SVGEGT. This CDR3 has 14 amino acids. The CDR3 spells CASSYPTGSYEQYF. The CDR3 nucleotides read TGTGCCAGCAGTTATCCGACAGGCTCCTACGAGCAGTACTTC.

This clonotype has at least ten counts. This chain links TRBV7-6 with TRBJ2-5; D is perhaps TRBD1 or TRBD2 (6 bases each). CDR1 is SGHVS, CDR2 FNYEAQ, per germline. CDR3 size: 16 residues. Between the trimmed V and J ends, which lost 7 bases and 1 base, there was a span of 19 bases. CDR3 sequence: CASTNGGRGGQETQYF. CDR3 nucleotides: TGTGCCAGCACTAACGGGGGCAGGGGTGGCCAAGAGACCCAGTACTTC.

This clonotype was seen ten or more times. The chain couples TRBV28 to TRBJ1-4; a weak D match, TRBD1 (6 bases). This CDR3 spans 17 amino acids. CDR1 MDHEN and CDR2 SYDVKM come from the germline V gene. The V end lost 4 bases, the J end lost 0 bases, and 15 bases lay between the germline ends. The CDR3 nucleotides are TGTGCCAGCAGTTCTCCCGGGGGGCTTGCAACTAATGAAAAACTGTTTTTT. Protein product: CASSSPGGLATNEKLFF.

This clonotype was seen many times. This sequence joins TRBV29-1 and TRBJ1-5; D not resolved. V lost 6 bases, J lost 4 bases, and 13 bases lay in between. The CDR3 covers 13 residues. In germline, CDR1 is SQVTM, CDR2 ANQGSEA. This chain's CDR3 is CSVSSRENQPQHF. CDR3 in DNA: TGCAGCGTGTCGAGTAGGGAGAATCAGCCCCAGCATTTT.

This clonotype was found many times. The V gene is TRBV28, the J gene TRBJ2-1; 11 nucleotides align to TRBD2. Germline values: CDR1 MDHEN, CDR2 SYDVKM. With V trimmed by 5 bases and J by 7 bases, 10 bases remained unmatched. The length of the CDR3 is 16 residues. The DNA for the CDR3 is TGTGCCAGCAGTCCCCTTAGCGGGGGGGCCATGAATGAGCAGTTCTTC. Translation: CASSPLSGGAMNEQFF.

This clonotype was recorded many times. The V and J genes are TRBV7-8 and TRBJ1-2, with no clear D. The CDR3 has 14 residues. Trimming removed 1 base from V and 4 bases from J, with 10 bases in between. CDR1 is SGHVS and CDR2 is FQNEAQ in the germline V gene. The CDR3 loop reads CASSLGVTGYGYTF. The DNA of the CDR3 is TGTGCCAGCAGCTTAGGGGTGACGGGCTATGGCTACACCTTC.

This clonotype occurred many times. The chain uses TRBV20-1 and TRBJ2-7; 8 positions match TRBD1. J gave up 5 bases and V 3 bases, and 12 bases lay outside the gene matches. The CDR3 has 15 amino acids. Germline V gene data show CDR1 as DFQATT and CDR2 as SNEGSKA (reference sequence). The CDR3 loop reads CSASGADRVNDEQYF. CDR3 DNA sequence: TGCAGTGCTAGTGGTGCGGACAGGGTTAATGACGAGCAGTACTTC.

This clonotype has a count of ten or more. V gene TRBV7-6 combines with J gene TRBJ2-1; 11 nucleotides align to TRBD1. Germline assignment: CDR1 SGHVS and CDR2 FNYEAQ. Trimming at V came to 5 bases and at J to 9 bases, leaving 9 bases not matched to a gene. The length of the CDR3 is 15 residues. In nucleotides, the CDR3 is TGTGCCAGCAGCACCGGACAGGGGGCGCGGAGTGAGCAGTTCTTC. It codes for CASSTGQGARSEQFF. The full variable domain, in which reference TRBV7-6 and TRBJ2-1 provide the parts outside the CDR3, is GAGVSQSPRYKVTKRGQDVALRCDPISGHVSLYWYRQALGQGPEFLTYFNYEAQQDKSGLPNDRFSAERPEGSISTLTIQRTEQRDSAMYRCASSTGQGARSEQFFGPGTRLTVL.

The sample holds many counts of this clonotype. This chain uses TRBV12-3 or TRBV12-4 with TRBJ2-3; tentative D call: TRBD1 (5 bases). CDR3 size: 14 residues. The germline V and J ends were trimmed by 6 bases and 2 bases, with 12 bases remaining between them. The DNA of the CDR3 is TGTGCCAGCAGCGACAGCCAATACACAGATACGCAGTATTTT. Protein product: CASSDSQYTDTQYF.